This TCR beta chain emerged from a study of T cells in Graves' hyperthyroidism and ophthalmopathy. Study-wide results and limits: Among thyroid clonotypes expanded above 0.001, most also appeared in blood.

Regions amplified from RNA transcripts were the TCR beta CDR3 regions. First-round RT-PCR with HTBI primers amplified the TCR CDR3 region. Via MiXCR, TCRdb re-called the multiplex PCR reads, giving one row per CDR3 protein. Of about 680,000 distinct CDR3 sequences in the sample, around a third were seen once. Uncontrolled infections, other autoimmune diseases, pregnancy or lactation led to exclusion of patients. Extraction of PBMCs used 10 ml of fresh peripheral blood. With regard to this clonotype: Its antigen is as yet unknown.

Germline V lookup: CDR1 LNHNV, CDR2 YYDKDF (reference sequence). V lost 1 base, J lost 7 bases, and 10 bases lay in between. The CDR3 extends over 13 amino acids. The clonotype was recovered from a woman between 40 and 50 years old with Graves' hyperthyroidism. Source material: blood. The chain links TRBV15 to TRBJ1-2, with D unresolved. DNA for the CDR3: TGTGCCACCAGCAGAGGAGGACGGAGTGGCTACACCTTC. Amino acid sequence: CATSRGGRSGYTF.